Below, 29 T cell receptor beta chains from the same sample are listed, as sequenced in a study of shared clonotypes between healthy human individuals. Only in-frame clones appear in the TCRdb table, and some are missing; sequencing was by immunoSEQ multiplex PCR. The sample lists roughly 2 million clones, 90% to 95% occurring once. The material sequenced was naive CD4+ T cells sorted from blood. The subset here: CD45RA+ positively selected. The receptors derive from a man between 18 and 29 years old in good health.

The chain uses TRBV4-1 and TRBJ2-5, with D possibly TRBD1 on 6 matching bases. There are 14 residues in the CDR3. V was shortened by 5 bases and J by 5 bases, with 15 bases between the two germline ends. Germline V gene sequence: CDR1 MGHRA, CDR2 YSYEKL. The CDR3 region has the DNA TGCGCCAGCAGCAACCTCAGGGGTAGGGAGACCCAGTACTTC. Translating gives CASSNLRGRETQYF.

The V gene is TRBV6-6, the J gene TRBJ2-1; the D gene could be TRBD1 or TRBD2 (5 bases each). Germline-derived CDR1 and CDR2 are MNHNY and SVGAGI (reference sequence). The CDR3 extends over 11 amino acids. V was trimmed by 10 bases and J by 5 bases, leaving 9 bases between them. In nucleotides, the CDR3 is TGTGCCACGGGGCGGGACAATGAGCAGTTCTTC. Translated, it gives CATGRDNEQFF.

The rearrangement links TRBV27 to TRBJ2-3; D gene ambiguous. Trimming removed 5 bases at V and 0 bases at J, with 9 bases between. This CDR3 region has 14 residues. CDR1 and CDR2 from the germline V gene are MNHEY and SMNVEV (reference sequence). The CDR3 here is CASSLSRSTDTQYF. The CDR3 region has the DNA TGTGCCAGCAGTCTTAGCCGTAGCACAGATACGCAGTATTTT.

This clone appeared a few times. V and J are TRBV6-5 and TRBJ1-2; TRBD1 might be the D (5 bases). V lost 2 bases, J lost 4 bases, and 11 bases lay in between. Germline CDR1 MNHEY, CDR2 SVGAGI. There are 14 residues in the CDR3. DNA for the CDR3: TGTGCCAGCAGTTACGGGGCGGGGACCTATGGCTACACCTTC. This translates into CASSYGAGTYGYTF.

This chain connects TRBV7-9 to TRBJ1-4; TRBD1 matches at 11 bases. J gave up 7 bases and V 2 bases, and 3 bases lay outside the gene matches. CDR1 and CDR2 (germline): SEHNR, FQNEAQ (reference sequence). CDR3 length: 15 amino acids. In DNA form, the CDR3 reads TGTGCCAGCAGCTTACGGGGACAGGGGGTTGAAAAACTGTTTTTT. Its protein is CASSLRGQGVEKLFF.

The chain uses TRBV10-3 and TRBJ2-1, with a possible D match to TRBD2 (5 bases). Trimming took off 8 bases at V and 8 bases at J, with 10 bases between the two ends. Germline assignment: CDR1 ENHRY and CDR2 SYGVKD. This CDR3 comprises 11 residues. Written as DNA, the CDR3 is TGTGCCATCCGCGAGGGAGATGAGCAGTTCTTC. Its protein is CAIREGDEQFF.

The V gene is TRBV19, the J gene TRBJ1-5; a weak D match, TRBD1 (6 bases). Germline lookup yields CDR1 LNHDA and CDR2 SQIVND (reference sequence). Trimming took off 4 bases at V and 4 bases at J, with 11 bases between the two ends. The CDR3 runs to 14 residues. The DNA for the CDR3 is TGTGCCAGTAGTACCGGGCAGGGGAATCAGCCCCAGCATTTT. Residues: CASSTGQGNQPQHF.

The chain joins TRBV5-1 to TRBJ2-1; 11 bases line up with TRBD1. The V and J ends lost 0 bases and 6 bases, in that order; junction bases with no gene match: 5. Looked up from germline, CDR1 is SGHRS and CDR2 is YFSETQ. The CDR3 has 16 amino acids. The CDR3 DNA is TGCGCCAGCAGCTTGGGCGGGACAGGGGGTGTCAATGAGCAGTTCTTC. It encodes CASSLGGTGGVNEQFF.

The chain couples TRBV7-6 to TRBJ2-3; 7 bases match TRBD1. The V and J ends lost 5 bases and 2 bases, in that order; junction bases with no gene match: 10. The CDR3 contains 16 residues. The germline CDR1 and CDR2 sequences are SGHVS and FNYEAQ. The CDR3 coding sequence is TGTGCCAGCAGCACCCCGACAGGGTTACTCACAGATACGCAGTATTTT. This translates into CASSTPTGLLTDTQYF.

The rearrangement uses TRBV7-2 and TRBJ2-7, with 14 bases lining up with TRBD2. J was trimmed by 1 base and V by 4 bases; bases with no gene match: 6. Germline V gives CDR1 SGHTA, CDR2 FQGNSA. The CDR3 is 17 amino acids. CDR3 loop: CASSWVGTSGSSYEQYF. CDR3 bases: TGTGCCAGCAGCTGGGTGGGGACTAGCGGGAGTTCCTACGAGCAGTACTTC. The whole variable domain, remainder taken from reference TRBV7-2 and TRBJ2-7, is GAGVSQSPSNKVTEKGKDVELRCDPISGHTALYWYRQSLGQGLEFLIYFQGNSAPDKSGLPSDRFSAERTGGSVSTLTIQRTQQEDSAVYLCASSWVGTSGSSYEQYFGPGTRLTVT.

The rearrangement uses TRBV7-2 and TRBJ2-1, with 9 bases aligning to TRBD1. The CDR3 consists of 16 residues. With 5 bases clipped from V and 4 bases from J, the junction kept 9 bases outside the gene matches. Germline V gives CDR1 SGHTA, CDR2 FQGNSA. The CDR3 spells CASSPPPGQGYNEQFF. In DNA form, the CDR3 reads TGTGCCAGCAGCCCCCCCCCGGGACAGGGATACAATGAGCAGTTCTTC. Combining the CDR3 with reference TRBV7-2 and TRBJ2-1 gives the whole variable domain GAGVSQSPSNKVTEKGKDVELRCDPISGHTALYWYRQSLGQGLEFLIYFQGNSAPDKSGLPSDRFSAERTGGSVSTLTIQRTQQEDSAVYLCASSPPPGQGYNEQFFGPGTRLTVL.

This rearrangement joins TRBV9 to TRBJ2-3; TRBD1 matches at 7 bases. V lost 3 bases, J lost 3 bases, and 4 bases stayed unmatched. Germline values: CDR1 SGDLS, CDR2 YYNGEE. CDR3 size: 14 residues. The DNA of the CDR3 is TGTGCCAGCAGCGACCCCAGGGGGACAGATACGCAGTATTTT. Amino acids: CASSDPRGTDTQYF. The variable domain in full, completed from reference TRBV9 and TRBJ2-3, reads DSGVTQTPKHLITATGQRVTLRCSPRSGDLSVYWYQQSLDQGLQFLIQYYNGEERAKGNILERFSAQQFPDLHSELNLSSLELGDSALYFCASSDPRGTDTQYFGPGTRLTVL.

Comment on this clone: Other DNA sequences from this sample encode an identical CDR3 as well. V and J are TRBV2 and TRBJ2-7; 7 nucleotides match TRBD1. J gave up 4 bases and V 8 bases, and 2 bases lay outside the gene matches. The CDR3 length is 11 residues. The germline V gene has CDR1 SNHLY and CDR2 FYNNEI. The DNA for the CDR3 is TGTGCCAGCTCGACAGGGTACGAGCAGTACTTC. Amino acids: CASSTGYEQYF.

CDR3 sequence: CASSELYGTGEQYF. The CDR3 nucleotides are TGTGCCAGCAGTGAACTTTACGGAACGGGAGAGCAGTACTTC. This chain connects TRBV6-4 to TRBJ2-7; a weak D match, TRBD2 (5 bases). Germline V gene data show CDR1 as MRHNA and CDR2 as SNTAGT. V lost 3 bases, J lost 7 bases, and 16 bases lay in between. The length of the CDR3 is 14 residues.

This clone was seen only once. This sample includes further DNA sequences coding for the same CDR3. This chain links TRBV18 with TRBJ2-5, with D perhaps TRBD1 (5 bases). The CDR3 sequence is 13 residues long. V lost 3 bases, J lost 5 bases, and 10 bases lay in between. Germline assignment: CDR1 KGHSH and CDR2 LQKENI. CDR3 protein: CASSPSGSETQYF. As DNA, the CDR3 is TGTGCCAGCTCACCCTCAGGGTCCGAGACCCAGTACTTC.

The chain combines TRBV9 with TRBJ2-1; 10 nucleotides agree with TRBD2. Trimming took 3 bases from V and 5 from J; bases not matched to a gene: 17. The CDR3 runs to 19 residues. Germline assignment: CDR1 SGDLS and CDR2 YYNGEE. The CDR3 sequence is CASSAHTGLAVKRDNEQFF. The DNA of the CDR3 is TGTGCCAGCAGCGCCCATACAGGACTAGCGGTCAAAAGGGACAATGAGCAGTTCTTC.

This clone was observed a single time. This chain joins TRBV5-1 and TRBJ2-4; 9 positions match TRBD1. CDR1 and CDR2 from the germline V gene are SGHRS and YFSETQ. Unmatched junction bases numbered 6, after V lost 4 bases and J lost 1 base. The CDR3 runs to 16 residues. The CDR3, as DNA: TGCGCCAGCAGCGGAACACAGGGGGCTGCCAAAAACATTCAGTACTTC. The encoded protein is CASSGTQGAAKNIQYF.

The chain has TRBV1 and TRBJ2-7; TRBD1 is taken as the D call from the table, unchecked against the DNA. TRBV1 is listed as a pseudogene. The CDR3 length is 14 residues. The CDR3 region is CTSSQTDLYYEQYF. Here the CDR3 DNA reads TGCACCAGCAGTCAGACAGACCTCTACTACGAGCAGTACTTC.

This clone was detected a few times. CDR3 residues: CSVGIGAGNTIYF. The CDR3 DNA sequence: TGCAGCGTTGGGATAGGGGCCGGAAACACCATATATTTT. V gene TRBV29-1 combines with J gene TRBJ1-3; a weak D match, TRBD1 (5 bases). CDR3 length: 13 amino acids. Per germline, CDR1 SQVTM and CDR2 ANQGSEA. V was shortened by 4 bases and J by 4 bases, with 11 bases between the two germline ends.

The V call is TRBV10-1, the J call TRBJ2-2; D may correspond to TRBD1 or TRBD2 (6 bases each). Trimming left V 4 bases short and J 4 bases short, with 10 bases between. CDR1 WNHNN and CDR2 SYGVQD come from the germline V gene (reference sequence). The length of the CDR3 is 14 residues. In nucleotides, the CDR3 is TGCGCCAGCAGTGGTCCGGGGGCCACCGGGGAGCTGTTTTTT. It is translated as CASSGPGATGELFF.

About this clone itself: This could be a read error, since a much larger clone is one nucleotide away. This sequence joins TRBV28 and TRBJ1-5; no clear D. This CDR3 has 14 amino acids. The germline gives CDR1 MDHEN, CDR2 SYDVKM. Between the trimmed V and J ends, which lost 6 bases and 6 bases, there was a span of 15 bases. The CDR3 DNA sequence: TGTGCCAGCAGCCCTTGGGGAGGTGGTCAGCCCCAGCATTTT. It encodes CASSPWGGGQPQHF.

The gene calls are TRBV5-6 and TRBJ2-7, with 7 bases matching TRBD2. The V and J ends lost 1 base and 1 base, in that order; junction bases with no gene match: 5. CDR3 size: 15 residues. Germline V gene data show CDR1 as SGHDT and CDR2 as YYEEEE. CDR3 amino acids: CASSLFLADSYEQYF. The CDR3 DNA is TGTGCCAGCAGCTTGTTTCTAGCGGATTCCTACGAGCAGTACTTC.

This chain connects TRBV2 to TRBJ2-3; tentative D call: TRBD2 (5 bases). This CDR3 spans 15 amino acids. Germline CDR1 and CDR2: SNHLY and FYNNEI. V was shortened by 4 bases and J by 2 bases, with 13 bases between the two germline ends. Here the CDR3 reads CASSGGLALTDTQYF. The CDR3 region has the DNA TGTGCCAGCAGTGGAGGACTGGCGCTCACAGATACGCAGTATTTT.

This chain joins TRBV5-1 and TRBJ1-1, with D tentatively TRBD1 (5 bases). Germline V gene sequence: CDR1 SGHRS, CDR2 YFSETQ. The ends were cut back, 0 bases at V and 6 bases at J, with 9 bases in the middle. This CDR3 spans 13 amino acids. CDR3 nucleotides: TGCGCCAGCAGCTTGGGGGGGACCCCTGAAGCTTTCTTT. It translates to CASSLGGTPEAFF.

Worth noting for this clone: The sample has other DNA sequences that encode this CDR3 too. The rearrangement links TRBV5-1 to TRBJ2-5; D might be TRBD1 (6 bases). V was pared by 0 bases and J by 4 bases, with 10 bases between. The CDR3 loop spans 14 amino acids. CDR1 SGHRS and CDR2 YFSETQ come from the germline V gene. CDR3 bases: TGCGCCAGCAGCTTGGCAGGGGCCGGAGAGACCCAGTACTTC. This encodes CASSLAGAGETQYF.

The chain carries TRBV7-8 and TRBJ2-5; D perhaps matches TRBD1 (5 bases). This CDR3 comprises 14 residues. Trimming left V 5 bases short and J 1 base short, with 11 bases between. CDR1 SGHVS and CDR2 FQNEAQ come from the germline V gene. The CDR3 nucleotides are TGTGCCAGCAGCCCCTGGACATTCCAAGAGACCCAGTACTTC. Translated: CASSPWTFQETQYF.

This chain links TRBV6-1 with TRBJ2-2; D is unresolved. The CDR3 spans 14 residues. The germline V and J ends were trimmed by 4 bases and 4 bases, with 10 bases remaining between them. CDR1 is MNHNS and CDR2 is SASEGT in the germline V gene. CDR3 in DNA: TGTGCCAGCAGTGTCGCGTCGTTCACCGGGGAGCTGTTTTTT. Translating gives CASSVASFTGELFF.

The chain employs TRBV28 and TRBJ1-2, with 7 bases matching TRBD1. Germline CDR1 reads MDHEN; CDR2 reads SYDVKM. V trimming: 1 base; J trimming: 8 bases; junction bases outside the gene matches: 4. The CDR3 has 13 amino acids. Here the CDR3 DNA reads TGTGCCAGCAGTTTATTAGGGGGCGACGGCTACACCTTC. Its translation: CASSLLGGDGYTF.

The chain carries TRBV5-1 and TRBJ2-1; TRBD2 agrees at 7 bases. Germline trimming cut 1 base from V and 6 bases from J; bases unmatched to any gene: 7. The CDR3 length is 15 residues. The germline V gene encodes CDR1 SGHRS and CDR2 YFSETQ. The CDR3 sequence: CASSLSSGATNEQFF. The CDR3 DNA reads TGCGCCAGCAGCTTGTCCAGCGGGGCTACCAATGAGCAGTTCTTC.